This entry is about one TCR beta chain. Distinct nucleotide sequences in the sample also encode this CDR3. The sample is drawn from a study of blood T cell repertoires in COVID-19. The wider study: PBMCs, B-cell-depleted T cells, or T cells provided the cDNA or gDNA that made up the material.

Repertoires were generated with immunoSEQ multiplex PCR, while TCRdb's copy carries only in-frame clones and drops some. The sample includes more than 95,000 clones, approximately 80% of them seen just once. The length of the CDR3 is 13 residues. Looked up from germline, CDR1 is SGDLS and CDR2 is YYNGEE. The V end was cut by 2 bases, the J end by 5 bases, with 10 bases between. This sequence joins TRBV9 and TRBJ2-5, with D tentatively TRBD1 (5 bases). Sample: peripheral blood. This receptor was taken from a human donor in a cohort sampled during active COVID-19. For the CDR3, the DNA is TGTGCCAGCAGCGTCGGTCAGGGCGAGACCCAGTACTTC. Translated, it gives CASSVGQGETQYF.